Following are 17 T cell receptor beta chains from one sample sequenced in a study of monozygotic twins with inflammatory bowel disease (dated by TCRdb to between 2018 and 2021). The method was 5' RACE. TCRdb names Illumina HiSeq 2500 as the instrument used. Each entry corresponds to one CDR3 protein sequence from reads that TCRdb reprocessed, and DNA is not given. This specimen's table enumerates about 160,000 distinct CDR3 sequences. The top ten hold under 3.5% of the sample. What was sequenced was blood. The receptor set was obtained from a human donor with ulcerative colitis or Crohn's disease, or a healthy co-twin of an affected twin (not recorded which).

J is TRBJ2-3 and V is TRBV20-1. CDR3 size: 11 residues. Germline CDR1 and CDR2: DFQATT and SNEGSKA (reference sequence). The chain's CDR3 is CSAELTDTQYF.

V usage is TRBV5-6 and J usage is TRBJ2-1; TCRdb returns TRBD2, unconfirmable since there is no DNA. This CDR3 contains 15 residues. Germline V gene sequence: CDR1 SGHDT, CDR2 YYEEEE. The CDR3 is CASSLLADPYNEQFF.

This sequence joins TRBV29-1 and TRBJ2-1; the TRBD2 assignment by TCRdb is unverifiable without DNA. The CDR3 spans 14 residues. Germline V gene lookup returns CDR1 SQVTM and CDR2 ANQGSEA. CDR3 sequence: CSVDSSGRSGEQFF.

The chain couples TRBV18 to TRBJ2-3. The CDR3 length is 17 residues. CDR1 is KGHSH and CDR2 is LQKENI in the germline V gene. CDR3 region: CASSPLGNIFTTDTQYF.

The chain recombines TRBV28 with TRBJ2-7; without DNA, the TCRdb call of TRBD1 cannot be checked. The CDR3 has 16 amino acids. Germline CDR1 is MDHEN and CDR2 is SYDVKM. CDR3 residues: CASSQGGPTMAYEQYF. Variable domain in full (rest from reference TRBV28 and TRBJ2-7): DVKVTQSSRYLVKRTGEKVFLECVQDMDHENMFWYRQDPGLGLRLIYFSYDVKMKEKGDIPEGYSVSREKKERFSLILESASTNQTSMYLCASSQGGPTMAYEQYFGPGTRLTVT.

CDR3 amino acids: CASSQDHPSGRVGDTQYF. The chain links TRBV3-1 to TRBJ2-3; TCRdb names TRBD2, which stays unverified in the absence of DNA. The length of the CDR3 is 18 residues. The germline V gene has CDR1 LGHDT and CDR2 YNNKEL (reference sequence).

The chain has TRBV2 and TRBJ2-7. CDR1 is SNHLY, CDR2 FYNNEI, per germline. The CDR3 loop spans 14 amino acids. This chain's CDR3 is CASSDRGGAYEQYF.

The genes are TRBV4-3 and TRBJ2-3; TCRdb lists TRBD2, though no DNA is available to test this call. The CDR3 contains 15 residues. The germline gives CDR1 LGHNA, CDR2 YSLEER. CDR3 residues: CASSQDGRAEDTQYF.

This rearrangement joins TRBV6-2 or TRBV6-3 to TRBJ1-5; without DNA, the TCRdb call of TRBD1 cannot be checked. The CDR3 runs 16 residues. Germline V CDR1 and CDR2: MNHEY, SVGEGT. CDR3 in amino acids: CASSYGGAISNQPQHF.

The chain links TRBV6-6 to TRBJ2-7. Germline CDR1 MNHNY, CDR2 SVGAGI (reference sequence). The CDR3 is made up of 13 amino acids. This CDR3 reads CASTRQGSYEQYF.

The V gene is TRBV28, the J gene TRBJ2-2; without DNA, the TCRdb call of TRBD2 cannot be checked. This CDR3 has 18 residues. Looked up from germline, CDR1 is MDHEN and CDR2 is SYDVKM. This CDR3 reads CASSKPGLAGGRTGELFF.

The genes are TRBV5-1 and TRBJ2-5. CDR3 size: 14 residues. Germline V gene sequence: CDR1 SGHRS, CDR2 YFSETQ. The CDR3 is CASSLATLGETQYF.

The chain is built from TRBV7-9 and TRBJ2-7; with no DNA, the TCRdb D assignment of TRBD1 cannot be verified. CDR3 size: 17 residues. CDR1 is SEHNR and CDR2 is FQNEAQ in the germline V gene (reference sequence). The CDR3 loop reads CASSLSFRDSRSYEQYF. Filled out from reference TRBV7-9 and TRBJ2-7, the complete variable domain reads DTGVSQNPRHKITKRGQNVTFRCDPISEHNRLYWYRQTLGQGPEFLTYFQNEAQLEKSRLLSDRFSAERPKGSFSTLEIQRTEQGDSAMYLCASSLSFRDSRSYEQYFGPGTRLTVT.

The rearrangement uses TRBV10-3 and TRBJ2-5; the D call from TCRdb, TRBD2, cannot be confirmed without DNA. The CDR3 is 13 amino acids. CDR1 is ENHRY and CDR2 is SYGVKD in the germline V gene. CDR3 in amino acids: CAISPGASETQYF.

V and J are TRBV28 and TRBJ2-5; lacking DNA, the TRBD2 call made by TCRdb goes unchecked. This CDR3 region has 14 residues. Per the germline V gene, CDR1 is MDHEN and CDR2 is SYDVKM. CDR3 amino acids: CASSFGGRLETQYF.

The chain uses TRBV24-1 and TRBJ2-3; without DNA, the TCRdb call of TRBD1 cannot be checked. This CDR3 region has 12 residues. Germline-derived CDR1 and CDR2 are KGHDR and SFDVKD. CDR3 in amino acids: CATGSGGDTQYF.

This chain uses TRBV5-1 with TRBJ2-3; as DNA is missing, the TRBD2 call by TCRdb cannot be tested. The germline CDR1 and CDR2 sequences are SGHRS and YFSETQ. This CDR3 is 17 amino acids long. The CDR3: CASRSGTSGRLTDTQYF.